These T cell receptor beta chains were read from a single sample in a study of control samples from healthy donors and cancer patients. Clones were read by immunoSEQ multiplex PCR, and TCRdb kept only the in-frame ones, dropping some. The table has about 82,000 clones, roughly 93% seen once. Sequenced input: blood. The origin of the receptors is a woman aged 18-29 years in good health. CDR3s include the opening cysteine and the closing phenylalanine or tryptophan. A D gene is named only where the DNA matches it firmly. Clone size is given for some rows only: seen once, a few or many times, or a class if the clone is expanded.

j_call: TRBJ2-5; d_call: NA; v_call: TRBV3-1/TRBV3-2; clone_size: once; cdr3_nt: TGTGCCAGCAGCCAGGGTGACCCTTCGGGGGAGACCCAGTACTTC; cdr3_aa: CASSQGDPSGETQYF
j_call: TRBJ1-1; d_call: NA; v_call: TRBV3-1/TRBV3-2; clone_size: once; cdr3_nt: TGTGCCAGCAGCCGCAGAGGAATGAACACTGAAGCTTTCTTT; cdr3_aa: CASSRRGMNTEAFF
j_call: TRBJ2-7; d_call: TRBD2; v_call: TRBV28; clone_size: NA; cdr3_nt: TGTGCCAGCAGTTTAGCTTCGGCGGGAGTATGGGACGAGCAGTACTTC; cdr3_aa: CASSLASAGVWDEQYF
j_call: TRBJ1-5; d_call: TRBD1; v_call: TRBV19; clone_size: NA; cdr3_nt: TGTGCCAGTAGTGCCTCCGTGGCGGGCAGGGGGGGTCAGCCCCAGCATTTT; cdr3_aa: CASSASVAGRGGQPQHF
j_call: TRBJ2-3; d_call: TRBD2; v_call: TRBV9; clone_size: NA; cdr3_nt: TGTGCCAGCAGCTCCCGCCGAGGAGCGGGAGGCGCAGATACGCAGTATTTT; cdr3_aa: CASSSRRGAGGADTQYF
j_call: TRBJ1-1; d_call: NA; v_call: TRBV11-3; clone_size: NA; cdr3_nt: TGTGCCAGCAGCCAAAACGGGGGCACTGAAGCTTTCTTT; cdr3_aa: CASSQNGGTEAFF
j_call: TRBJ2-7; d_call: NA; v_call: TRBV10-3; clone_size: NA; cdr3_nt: TGTGCCACCCGAGGGGGGGTTGACGAGCAGTACTTC; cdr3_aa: CATRGGVDEQYF
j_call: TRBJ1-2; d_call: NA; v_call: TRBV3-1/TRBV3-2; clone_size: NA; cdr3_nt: TGTGCCAGCAGCCAAGAATCCGGCAGAAATGGCTACACCTTC; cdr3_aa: CASSQESGRNGYTF
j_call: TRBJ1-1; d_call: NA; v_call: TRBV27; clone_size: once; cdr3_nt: TGTGCCAGCAGTTTAGGTGGGAACACTGAAGCTTTCTTT; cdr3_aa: CASSLGGNTEAFF
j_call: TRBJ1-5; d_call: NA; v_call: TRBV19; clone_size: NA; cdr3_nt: TGTGCCAGTAGTTCTTACAATCAGCCCCAGCATTTT; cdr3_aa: CASSSYNQPQHF
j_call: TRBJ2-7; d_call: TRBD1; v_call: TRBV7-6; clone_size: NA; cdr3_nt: TGTGCCAGCAGCTTAGGTGAACAGGGGGCCTACGAGCAGTACTTC; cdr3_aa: CASSLGEQGAYEQYF
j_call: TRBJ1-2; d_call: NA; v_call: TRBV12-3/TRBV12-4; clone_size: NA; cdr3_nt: TGTGCCAGCAGCGGCGACTATGGCTACACCTTC; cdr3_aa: CASSGDYGYTF
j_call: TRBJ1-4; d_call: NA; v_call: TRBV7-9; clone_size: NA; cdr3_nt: TGTGCCAGCAGCCCCCCCGCCCCAGCTAATGAAAAACTGTTTTTT; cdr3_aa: CASSPPAPANEKLFF
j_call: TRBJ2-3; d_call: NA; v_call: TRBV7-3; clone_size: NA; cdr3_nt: TGTGCCAGCAGCTTAAAAGGGACCCGATTCACAGATACGCAGTATTTT; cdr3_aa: CASSLKGTRFTDTQYF
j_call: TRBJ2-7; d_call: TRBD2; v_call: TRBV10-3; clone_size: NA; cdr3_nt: TGTGCCATCAGTGCAGCCCTACCCCGACTAGCGGGAGTTCGAAGCGCGTACGAGCAGTACTTC; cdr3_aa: CAISAALPRLAGVRSAYEQYF
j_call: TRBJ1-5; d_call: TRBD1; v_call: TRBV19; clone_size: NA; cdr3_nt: TGTGCCAGTAGACCGACAGGGCGCGTAGCGGGCAGCAATCAGCCCCAGCATTTT; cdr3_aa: CASRPTGRVAGSNQPQHF
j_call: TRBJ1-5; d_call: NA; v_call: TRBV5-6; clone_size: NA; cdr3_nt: TGTGCCAGCAGCCGGTCGGGGTACGCGCAGCCCCAGCATTTT; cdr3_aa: CASSRSGYAQPQHF
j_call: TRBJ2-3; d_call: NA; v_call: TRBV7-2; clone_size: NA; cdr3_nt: TGTGCCAGCAGCACACGCACAGATACGCAGTATTTT; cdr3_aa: CASSTRTDTQYF
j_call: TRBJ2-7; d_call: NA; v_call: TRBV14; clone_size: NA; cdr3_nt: TGTGCCAGCAGCCAAGAGGACGGGCGTTTCCGCGAGCAGTACTTC; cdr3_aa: CASSQEDGRFREQYF
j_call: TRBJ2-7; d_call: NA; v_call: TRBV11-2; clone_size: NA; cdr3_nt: TGTGCCAGCAAGAGTGGCCACGGGAACTACGAGCAGTACTTC; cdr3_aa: CASKSGHGNYEQYF
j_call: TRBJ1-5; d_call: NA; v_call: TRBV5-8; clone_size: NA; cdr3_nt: TGTGCCAGCAGCTTGGTGGCAGTAAATCAGCCCCAGCATTTT; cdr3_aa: CASSLVAVNQPQHF
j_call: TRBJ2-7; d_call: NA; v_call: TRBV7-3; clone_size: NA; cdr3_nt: TGTGCCAGCAGCTTAGGGCGGCCCGGGAACGAGCAGTACTTC; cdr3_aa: CASSLGRPGNEQYF
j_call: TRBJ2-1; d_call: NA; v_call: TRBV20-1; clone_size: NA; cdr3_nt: TGCAGTGCTCCGACACGGGACCCCGCGTTCTTC; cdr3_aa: CSAPTRDPAFF
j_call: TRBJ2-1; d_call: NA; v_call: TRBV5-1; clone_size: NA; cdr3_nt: TGCGCCAGCAGCTTCCTCGTCCCGTCCTACAATGAGCAGTTCTTC; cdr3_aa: CASSFLVPSYNEQFF
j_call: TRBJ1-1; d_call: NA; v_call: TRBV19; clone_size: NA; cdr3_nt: TGTGCCAGTAGTATAGCCAGGGAGGGCACTGAAGCTTTCTTT; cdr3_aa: CASSIAREGTEAFF
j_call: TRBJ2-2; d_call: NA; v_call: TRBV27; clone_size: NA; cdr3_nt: TGTGCCAGCGGGAGACTAGTTTCGAACACCGGGGAGCTGTTTTTT; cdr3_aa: CASGRLVSNTGELFF
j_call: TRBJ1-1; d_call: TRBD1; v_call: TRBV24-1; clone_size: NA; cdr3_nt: TGTGCCACCAGTGATGGGGACAGATCTGAAGCTTTCTTT; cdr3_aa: CATSDGDRSEAFF
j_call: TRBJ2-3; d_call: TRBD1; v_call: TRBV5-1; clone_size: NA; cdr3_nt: TGCGCCAGCAGCTTGCAGGGGGCTTATTCAGATACGCAGTATTTT; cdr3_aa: CASSLQGAYSDTQYF
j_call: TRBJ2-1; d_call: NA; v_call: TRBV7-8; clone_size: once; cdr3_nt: TGTGCCAGCAGTCACGTCAATAGCCCCAATGAGCAGTTCTTC; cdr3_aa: CASSHVNSPNEQFF
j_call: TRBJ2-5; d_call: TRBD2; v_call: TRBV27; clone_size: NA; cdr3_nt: TGTGCCAGCAGTTTCCGCGGGGGGGTCCGGGAGACCCAGTACTTC; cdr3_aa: CASSFRGGVRETQYF
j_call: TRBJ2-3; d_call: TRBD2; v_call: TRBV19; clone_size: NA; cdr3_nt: TGTGCCAGTACCTCAGGACTAGCCCGCACAGATACGCAGTATTTT; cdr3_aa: CASTSGLARTDTQYF
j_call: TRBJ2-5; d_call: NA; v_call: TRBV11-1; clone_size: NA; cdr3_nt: TGTGCCAGCAGCTTAGCCGGGGAGACCCAGTACTTC; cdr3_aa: CASSLAGETQYF
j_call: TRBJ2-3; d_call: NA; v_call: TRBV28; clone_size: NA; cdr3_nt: TGTGCCAGCATTACTAACAGAGGGCCAGATACGCAGTATTTT; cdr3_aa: CASITNRGPDTQYF
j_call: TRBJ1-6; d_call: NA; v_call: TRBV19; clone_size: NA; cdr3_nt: TGTGCCAGCAAGGAAACCGGGACGGTCAATTCACCCCTCCACTTT; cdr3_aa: CASKETGTVNSPLHF
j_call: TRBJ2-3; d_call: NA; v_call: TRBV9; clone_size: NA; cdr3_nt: TGTGCCAGCAGCAGAATCATGGCAGATACGCAGTATTTT; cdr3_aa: CASSRIMADTQYF
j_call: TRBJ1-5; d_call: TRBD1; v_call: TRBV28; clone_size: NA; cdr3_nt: TGTGCCAGCAGGGAACAGGGGAGAAGCAATCAGCCCCAGCATTTT; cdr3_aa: CASREQGRSNQPQHF
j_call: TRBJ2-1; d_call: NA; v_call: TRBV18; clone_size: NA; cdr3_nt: TGTGCCAGCTCACGGGACCCTGCACACTACAATGAGCAGTTCTTC; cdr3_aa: CASSRDPAHYNEQFF
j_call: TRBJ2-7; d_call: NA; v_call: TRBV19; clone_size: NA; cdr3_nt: TGTGCCAGTAGTTACAGCACAGGGAGGGGCGAGCAGTACTTC; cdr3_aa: CASSYSTGRGEQYF
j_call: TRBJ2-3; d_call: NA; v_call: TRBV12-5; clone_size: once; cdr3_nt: TGTGCTAGTGGTTTGGGTTTGGTGGACCCAGATACGCAGTATTTT; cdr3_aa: CASGLGLVDPDTQYF
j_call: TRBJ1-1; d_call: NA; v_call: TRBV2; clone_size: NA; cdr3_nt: TGTGCCAGCAGAGTACAGGGTCTGGGAAGCACTGAAGCTTTCTTT; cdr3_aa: CASRVQGLGSTEAFF
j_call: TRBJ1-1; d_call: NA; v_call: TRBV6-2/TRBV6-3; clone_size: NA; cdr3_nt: TGTGCCAGCAGTTACTCAGCATTCGCCATGAACACTGAAGCTTTCTTT; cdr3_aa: CASSYSAFAMNTEAFF
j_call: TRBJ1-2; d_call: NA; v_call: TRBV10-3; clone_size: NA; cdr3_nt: TGTGCCATCAGTGAGTCCTTCACACAAGTTAACCCTCTTTCTAACTATGGCTACACCTTC; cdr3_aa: CAISESFTQVNPLSNYGYTF
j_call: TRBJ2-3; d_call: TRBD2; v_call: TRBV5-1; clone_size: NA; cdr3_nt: TGCGCCAGCAGCGTGTTAGCGGGGTCCCCAGATACGCAGTATTTT; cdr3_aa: CASSVLAGSPDTQYF
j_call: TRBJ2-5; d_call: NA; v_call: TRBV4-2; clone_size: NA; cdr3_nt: TGTGCCAGCAGCCAAGAACTAGTCTTGCAAGAGACCCAGTACTTC; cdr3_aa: CASSQELVLQETQYF
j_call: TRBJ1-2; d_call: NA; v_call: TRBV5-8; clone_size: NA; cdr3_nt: TGTGCCAGCAGCTCCACTCCGACAGCCCCTCAGAACTATGGCTACACCTTC; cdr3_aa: CASSSTPTAPQNYGYTF
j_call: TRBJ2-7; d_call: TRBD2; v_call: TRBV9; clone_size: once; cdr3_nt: TGTGCCAGCAGCGCAGAAGCGGGAGGGTCGGACGAGCAGTACTTC; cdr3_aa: CASSAEAGGSDEQYF
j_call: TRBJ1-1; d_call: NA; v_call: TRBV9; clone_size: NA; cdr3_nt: TGTGCCAGCAGCCCGTGGACGACTTTGGCGGACGAAGCTTTCTTT; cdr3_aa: CASSPWTTLADEAFF